This passage covers 31 T cell receptor beta chains from one sample sequenced in a study of shared clonotypes between healthy human individuals. The data were produced by immunoSEQ multiplex PCR, yet TCRdb's version contains in-frame clones alone and is incomplete. Of 2 million to 2.5 million clones listed, 85% to 95% were seen once; the top ten hold about 0.37%. The sample comprised naive CD4+ T cells from PBMCs. Specified subset: CD45RA+ positively selected. Source of these receptors: a man younger than 35 in good health. Some clones in this sample may be carry-over from other donors' samples.

V usage is TRBV11-2 and J usage is TRBJ1-6; D uncertain. The CDR3 totals 13 residues. The V end was cut by 3 bases, the J end by 11 bases, with 11 bases between. CDR1 is SGHAT, CDR2 FQNNGV, per germline. The CDR3 DNA is TGTGCCAGCAGCTTTGGAAGGCCGCCACCCCTCCACTTT. The encoded protein is CASSFGRPPPLHF. Using reference TRBV11-2 and TRBJ1-6 for the parts outside the CDR3, the full variable domain is EAGVAQSPRYKIIEKRQSVAFWCNPISGHATLYWYQQILGQGPKLLIQFQNNGVVDDSQLPKDRFSAERLKGVDSTLKIQPAKLEDSAVYLCASSFGRPPPLHFGNGTRLTVT.

J is TRBJ2-3 and V is TRBV5-6, with D perhaps TRBD1 (6 bases). Trimming cost V 1 base and J 4 bases, with 13 bases left between them. Germline V gene sequence: CDR1 SGHDT, CDR2 YYEEEE. CDR3 length: 15 amino acids. The CDR3 is CASSLTGPGSDTQYF. As DNA, the CDR3 is TGTGCCAGCAGCTTGACAGGGCCCGGATCAGATACGCAGTATTTT.

The chain combines TRBV5-1 with TRBJ1-5, with 10 bases that match TRBD1. The CDR3 loop spans 14 amino acids. The ends lost 3 bases at V and 9 bases at J; junction bases unmatched: 6. Germline lookup yields CDR1 SGHRS and CDR2 YFSETQ. CDR3 protein: CASSSGTGEPPQHF. The CDR3 nucleotides read TGCGCCAGCAGCTCAGGGACAGGGGAACCGCCCCAGCATTTT.

This clone was recorded only once. The genes are TRBV18 and TRBJ2-1, with 7 nucleotides matching TRBD2. Germline CDR1 is KGHSH and CDR2 is LQKENI. The CDR3 totals 17 residues. The ends lost 3 bases at V and 6 bases at J; junction bases unmatched: 14. The CDR3 protein is CASSPSGRTSGVNEQFF. DNA of the CDR3: TGTGCCAGCTCACCTTCGGGTCGGACTAGTGGCGTCAATGAGCAGTTCTTC.

The chain couples TRBV4-3 to TRBJ2-1; maybe TRBD1 (6 bases). There are 15 residues in the CDR3. Germline V gene lookup returns CDR1 LGHNA and CDR2 YSLEER. Trimming took 0 bases from V and 8 from J, leaving 14 bases between them. The CDR3 nucleotides read TGCGCCAGCAGCCAAGATCTGGGCAGGGGCGATGAGCAGTTCTTC. This gives the protein CASSQDLGRGDEQFF.

The CDR3 protein is CASSVPPTIPGELFF. CDR3 bases: TGTGCCAGCAGCGTCCCCCCGACTATTCCGGGGGAGCTGTTTTTT. The chain has TRBV9 and TRBJ2-2, with a possible D match to TRBD2 (5 bases). The CDR3 consists of 15 residues. V was cut by 2 bases and J by 8 bases, with 16 bases left in between. Germline lookup yields CDR1 SGDLS and CDR2 YYNGEE. Full variable domain (rest looked up from reference TRBV9 and TRBJ2-2): DSGVTQTPKHLITATGQRVTLRCSPRSGDLSVYWYQQSLDQGLQFLIQYYNGEERAKGNILERFSAQQFPDLHSELNLSSLELGDSALYFCASSVPPTIPGELFFGEGSRLTVL.

The genes are TRBV10-3 and TRBJ1-1, with 9 bases that match TRBD1. The V and J ends lost 7 bases and 1 base, in that order; junction bases with no gene match: 4. This CDR3 spans 14 amino acids. The germline V gene has CDR1 ENHRY and CDR2 SYGVKD. CDR3 nucleotides: TGTGCCATCACCACGGGACAGGGGAACACTGAAGCTTTCTTT. Protein sequence: CAITTGQGNTEAFF.

This chain connects TRBV5-1 to TRBJ2-1; D gene unclear. Between the trimmed V and J ends, which lost 7 bases and 2 bases, there was a span of 13 bases. The length of the CDR3 is 14 residues. Germline V gene sequence: CDR1 SGHRS, CDR2 YFSETQ. CDR3: CASFDPRAYNEQFF. In DNA, the CDR3 is TGCGCCAGCTTTGACCCCCGGGCCTACAATGAGCAGTTCTTC.

This chain links TRBV14 with TRBJ2-1; D may be TRBD2 (5 bases). The CDR3 extends over 18 amino acids. The ends were cut back, 2 bases at V and 4 bases at J, with 21 bases in the middle. Germline V gene data show CDR1 as SGHDN and CDR2 as FVKESK. CDR3 nucleotides: TGTGCCAGCAGCCAACAGTACGGTCTAGCTGATTTTTACAATGAGCAGTTCTTC. It specifies CASSQQYGLADFYNEQFF.

The chain is built from TRBV5-4 and TRBJ2-1, with D possibly TRBD2 on 5 matching bases. Per the germline V gene, CDR1 is SGHNT and CDR2 is YYREEE (reference sequence). The CDR3 is 13 amino acids. V was clipped by 9 bases and J by 5 bases, with 15 bases between them. The CDR3 sequence is CAINLDGDNEQFF. CDR3 coding DNA: TGTGCCATCAATCTCGACGGGGACAATGAGCAGTTCTTC.

The chain joins TRBV28 to TRBJ1-5, with TRBD1 matching 9 bases. V gave up 5 bases and J gave up 6 bases; unmatched junction bases: 11. This CDR3 is 16 amino acids long. CDR1 and CDR2 (germline): MDHEN, SYDVKM. CDR3 amino acids: CASSKGGTGKGQPQHF. The CDR3 DNA reads as TGTGCCAGCAGTAAAGGCGGGACAGGGAAAGGTCAGCCCCAGCATTTT.

CDR3 sequence (DNA): TGTGCCAGCAGCCTACAACTGGCGGGTTCCGAGCAGTACTTC. Translating gives CASSLQLAGSEQYF. This rearrangement joins TRBV11-1 to TRBJ2-7; maybe TRBD2 (5 bases). The V gene's germline CDR1 is SGHAT and CDR2 FQDESV (reference sequence). The CDR3 spans 14 residues. V dropped 5 bases and J dropped 6 bases, with 17 bases sitting between them.

Regarding this clone: Within the sample, other DNA sequences also encode this same CDR3. The gene calls are TRBV6-5 and TRBJ2-7, with 9 bases aligning to TRBD1. Germline-derived CDR1 and CDR2 are MNHEY and SVGAGI. The CDR3 consists of 14 residues. The ends lost 4 bases at V and 1 base at J; junction bases unmatched: 2. The CDR3 DNA reads TGTGCCAGCAGTTTCGACAGGGGGTCCTACGAGCAGTACTTC. The encoded protein is CASSFDRGSYEQYF.

The chain couples TRBV7-2 to TRBJ1-2; TRBD1 is a possible D gene (5 bases). The CDR3 covers 15 residues. V dropped 5 bases and J dropped 0 bases, with 13 bases sitting between them. The germline V gene has CDR1 SGHTA and CDR2 FQGNSA. The DNA for the CDR3 is TGTGCCAGCAGCCCGTCGGACATCTCTAACTATGGCTACACCTTC. Protein: CASSPSDISNYGYTF.

V gene TRBV11-2 combines with J gene TRBJ2-7; D perhaps matches TRBD1 (6 bases). Trimming removed 5 bases from V and 5 bases from J, with 19 bases in between. CDR1 SGHAT and CDR2 FQNNGV come from the germline V gene. CDR3 length: 15 amino acids. CDR3 region: CASSATWGPGNEQYF. CDR3 sequence (DNA): TGTGCCAGCAGCGCGACTTGGGGGCCGGGGAACGAGCAGTACTTC.

V usage is TRBV7-9 and J usage is TRBJ1-1; possibly TRBD1 for D (6 bases). There are 13 residues in the CDR3. From germline, CDR1 is SEHNR and CDR2 FQNEAQ (reference sequence). V was trimmed by 4 bases and J by 5 bases, leaving 11 bases between them. CDR3 region: CASSWGAGTEAFF. Written as DNA, the CDR3 is TGTGCCAGCAGCTGGGGGGCAGGGACTGAAGCTTTCTTT.

The V call is TRBV5-4, the J call TRBJ2-6, with D unclear. This CDR3 is 16 amino acids long. The germline V gene encodes CDR1 SGHNT and CDR2 YYREEE (reference sequence). V was pared by 0 bases and J by 0 bases, with 7 bases between. CDR3 residues: CASSLVSASGANVLTF. Written as DNA, the CDR3 is TGTGCCAGCAGCTTGGTCTCAGCCTCTGGGGCCAACGTCCTGACTTTC.

This chain links TRBV7-9 with TRBJ1-2; 9 bases agree with TRBD1. Germline lookup yields CDR1 SEHNR and CDR2 FQNEAQ (reference sequence). This CDR3 has 15 amino acids. V was pared by 6 bases and J by 8 bases, with 13 bases of the junction left unmatched. As DNA, the CDR3 is TGTGCCAGCAGTTTGATCTACAGGGGGCAGTGGGGCTACACCTTC. Encoded protein: CASSLIYRGQWGYTF.

In regard to this clone: The same CDR3 also results from other DNA sequences found in this sample. The chain links TRBV30 to TRBJ1-3; D is uncertain. This CDR3 has 12 residues. The germline V gene encodes CDR1 GTSNPN and CDR2 SVGIG (reference sequence). Trimming stripped 2 bases from V and 4 bases from J, with 6 bases between. The CDR3 DNA is TGTGCCTGGAGTCCTGGGGGAAACACCATATATTTT. Its translation: CAWSPGGNTIYF. Combining the CDR3 with reference TRBV30 and TRBJ1-3 gives the whole variable domain SQTIHQWPATLVQPVGSPLSLECTVEGTSNPNLYWYRQAAGRGLQLLFYSVGIGQISSEVPQNLSASRPQDRQFILSSKKLLLSDSGFYLCAWSPGGNTIYFGEGSWLTVV.

The V gene is TRBV5-1, the J gene TRBJ2-1; 12 positions match TRBD2. Losses at the gene ends were 3 bases for V and 7 bases for J; bases not matched to a gene: 8. This CDR3 spans 16 amino acids. CDR1 and CDR2 (germline): SGHRS, YFSETQ. The CDR3 region is CASSSWTSGNRNEQFF. The DNA for the CDR3 is TGCGCCAGCAGCTCATGGACTAGCGGGAACCGGAATGAGCAGTTCTTC.

This chain uses TRBV7-3 with TRBJ2-5, with TRBD2 matching 12 bases. This CDR3 contains 17 residues. Germline-derived CDR1 and CDR2 are SGHTA and FQGTGA. Trimming took 5 bases from V and 5 from J; bases not matched to a gene: 12. The CDR3 protein is CASSPQASGRARETQYF. The CDR3 DNA reads TGTGCCAGCAGCCCGCAGGCTAGCGGGAGGGCTAGGGAGACCCAGTACTTC.

The chain combines TRBV5-1 with TRBJ2-1, with 9 bases that match TRBD2. V lost 4 bases, J lost 8 bases, and 13 bases stayed unmatched. Germline V gives CDR1 SGHRS, CDR2 YFSETQ. The CDR3 is 16 residues long. CDR3 sequence reads: CASSMPLAGVVDEQFF. For the CDR3, the DNA is TGCGCCAGCAGCATGCCTTTAGCGGGAGTAGTGGATGAGCAGTTCTTC.

Notes on this clone: The sample contains more than one DNA sequence encoding this CDR3. The J gene is TRBJ1-1, the V gene TRBV19; D call uncertain. Per germline, CDR1 LNHDA and CDR2 SQIVND (reference sequence). The CDR3 covers 12 residues. Trimming cost V 6 bases and J 0 bases, with 5 bases left between them. CDR3: CASRDLNTEAFF. The CDR3 nucleotides read TGTGCCAGTAGGGACCTGAACACTGAAGCTTTCTTT.

This clone occurred once. J is TRBJ2-1 and V is TRBV13; perhaps TRBD2 as D (6 bases). The CDR3 contains 19 residues. Germline-derived CDR1 and CDR2 are PRHDT and FYEKMQ (reference sequence). V was pared by 0 bases and J by 3 bases, with 21 bases between. CDR3 nucleotides: TGTGCCAGCAGCTTAGGTCGAAATAGTTTAGCGGCTGTCTACAATGAGCAGTTCTTC. Protein product: CASSLGRNSLAAVYNEQFF.

This clone was recorded only once. The rearrangement joins TRBV5-1 to TRBJ2-2; 10 bases map to TRBD1. Germline-derived CDR1 and CDR2 are SGHRS and YFSETQ. The CDR3 spans 16 residues. V lost 0 bases, J lost 7 bases, and 6 bases stayed unmatched. The CDR3 sequence is CASSLAPGQGIGELFF. The CDR3 DNA reads as TGCGCCAGCAGCTTGGCCCCGGGACAGGGGATCGGGGAGCTGTTTTTT.

This chain connects TRBV18 to TRBJ1-3; 9 bases are shared with TRBD1. The CDR3 extends over 14 amino acids. Germline V gene sequence: CDR1 KGHSH, CDR2 LQKENI. Trimming removed 6 bases from V and 7 bases from J; junction bases left unmatched: 7. CDR3 loop: CASSLDRGTNTIYF. The CDR3 coding sequence is TGTGCCAGCTCTCTCGACAGGGGGACGAACACCATATATTTT.

This chain connects TRBV2 to TRBJ2-2; possibly TRBD2 for D (6 bases). The V gene's germline CDR1 is SNHLY and CDR2 FYNNEI. With 6 bases removed from V and 6 bases from J, the gap between germline ends came to 14 bases. CDR3 length: 14 residues. The CDR3, as DNA: TGTGCCAGCAGGACACCCCGGGACTCCGGGGAGCTGTTTTTT. Its translation: CASRTPRDSGELFF.

The V and J genes are TRBV6-1 and TRBJ2-7; either TRBD1 or TRBD2 may supply D (6 bases each). Trimming took off 4 bases at V and 1 base at J, with 11 bases between the two ends. Germline V CDR1 and CDR2: MNHNS, SASEGT. The CDR3 has 14 amino acids. The CDR3 nucleotides are TGTGCCAGCAGTGGGGGGGACAAATCCTACGAGCAGTACTTC. This encodes CASSGGDKSYEQYF.

V and J are TRBV11-2 and TRBJ2-2, with 10 bases that match TRBD2. Germline V gene lookup returns CDR1 SGHAT and CDR2 FQNNGV. V lost 1 base and J lost 5; bases outside the gene matches: 7. This CDR3 is 17 amino acids long. This chain's CDR3 is CASSLGGSGRLTGELFF. In DNA, the CDR3 is TGTGCCAGCAGCTTAGGGGGTAGCGGGAGGTTAACCGGGGAGCTGTTTTTT.

The chain links TRBV7-2 to TRBJ1-2, with D hard to call. Trimming took off 4 bases at V and 1 base at J, with 13 bases between the two ends. Germline values: CDR1 SGHTA, CDR2 FQGNSA. The CDR3 consists of 15 residues. The CDR3 region is CASSYSGGYNYGYTF. DNA of the CDR3: TGTGCCAGCAGCTATTCAGGCGGCTATAACTATGGCTACACCTTC. The variable domain in full, completed from reference TRBV7-2 and TRBJ1-2, reads GAGVSQSPSNKVTEKGKDVELRCDPISGHTALYWYRQSLGQGLEFLIYFQGNSAPDKSGLPSDRFSAERTGGSVSTLTIQRTQQEDSAVYLCASSYSGGYNYGYTFGSGTRLTVV.

The chain carries TRBV7-8 and TRBJ2-2, with 8 bases identical to TRBD2. The germline CDR1 and CDR2 sequences are SGHVS and FQNEAQ. The CDR3 runs to 16 residues. The V gene end was trimmed by 0 bases and the J gene end by 3 bases; junction bases not matched to a gene: 3. CDR3 DNA sequence: TGTGCCAGCAGCTTAGCTAGCGGGACGGACACCGGGGAGCTGTTTTTT. Protein product: CASSLASGTDTGELFF.